The 22 T cell receptor beta chains listed next were all sequenced from one sample in a study of blood T cell repertoires in COVID-19. Assay used: immunoSEQ multiplex PCR; TCRdb lists only in-frame clones, some missing. The sample includes nearly 80,000 clones, approximately 78% of them seen just once. Sequences were obtained from peripheral blood. These receptors were obtained from a woman in her 70s with acute or convalescent COVID-19.

The V and J genes are TRBV4-2 and TRBJ1-4, with 9 bases lining up with TRBD1. The CDR3 is 15 amino acids. Germline trimming cut 4 bases from V and 7 bases from J; bases unmatched to any gene: 7. The germline V gene has CDR1 LGHNA and CDR2 YNFKEQ. The CDR3: CASSLRQGVGEKLFF. The CDR3 nucleotides are TGTGCCAGCAGCCTCAGACAGGGGGTGGGTGAAAAACTGTTTTTT.

The chain couples TRBV5-1 to TRBJ2-1; 11 nucleotides match TRBD2. Germline loops: CDR1 SGHRS, CDR2 YFSETQ. The V and J ends lost 4 bases and 0 bases, in that order; junction bases with no gene match: 3. This CDR3 region has 16 residues. Written as DNA, the CDR3 is TGCGCCAGCAGCAAGGGACTAGCGGACTCCTACAATGAGCAGTTCTTC. Its translation: CASSKGLADSYNEQFF.

The V call is TRBV30, the J call TRBJ2-7, with TRBD2 as a possible D gene (5 bases). The CDR3 sequence is 14 residues long. From germline, CDR1 is GTSNPN and CDR2 SVGIG (reference sequence). The ends were cut back, 2 bases at V and 5 bases at J, with 16 bases in the middle. CDR3 amino acids: CAWSRDRGVHEQYF. In DNA, the CDR3 is TGTGCCTGGAGTCGAGACCGGGGTGTCCACGAGCAGTACTTC.

This sequence joins TRBV3-1 (or the pseudogene TRBV3-2) and TRBJ1-6; no clear D. CDR1 is LGHDT, CDR2 YNNKEL, per germline (reference sequence). V lost 2 bases, J lost 7 bases, and 9 bases lay in between. This CDR3 is built from 14 residues. This chain's CDR3 is CASSQKTGNSPLHF. The CDR3, as DNA: TGTGCCAGCAGCCAAAAAACGGGGAATTCACCCCTCCACTTT.

There are a few counts of this clone. The chain links TRBV5-4 to TRBJ1-1; no reliable D call. Germline loops: CDR1 SGHNT, CDR2 YYREEE (reference sequence). The length of the CDR3 is 15 residues. V shed 0 bases and J shed 1 base, with 10 bases lying between them. The CDR3 DNA reads as TGTGCCAGCAGCTTGGAACCTGGTAGGAACACTGAAGCTTTCTTT. Protein product: CASSLEPGRNTEAFF. Variable domain in full (rest from reference TRBV5-4 and TRBJ1-1): ETGVTQSPTHLIKTRGQQVTLRCSSQSGHNTVSWYQQALGQGPQFIFQYYREEENGRGNFPPRFSGLQFPNYSSELNVNALELDDSALYLCASSLEPGRNTEAFFGQGTRLTVV.

CDR3 protein: CASKHRQADNQPQHF. CDR3 in DNA: TGTGCCAGCAAGCACAGACAGGCGGACAATCAGCCCCAGCATTTT. V and J are TRBV6-5 and TRBJ1-5; D perhaps matches TRBD1 (6 bases). V lost 7 bases and J 3 bases, leaving 16 bases between the germline ends. This CDR3 has 15 amino acids. The germline gives CDR1 MNHEY, CDR2 SVGAGI.

This clone appeared once. V usage is TRBV27 and J usage is TRBJ1-1; unclear D gene. Looked up from germline, CDR1 is MNHEY and CDR2 is SMNVEV (reference sequence). The germline V and J ends were trimmed by 1 base and 0 bases, with 6 bases remaining between them. The CDR3 covers 14 residues. CDR3 sequence (DNA): TGTGCCAGCAGTTTATTTTACATGAACACTGAAGCTTTCTTT. Translation gives CASSLFYMNTEAFF.

V and J are TRBV20-1 and TRBJ2-7; D is perhaps TRBD2 (5 bases). With 3 bases removed from V and 3 bases from J, the gap between germline ends came to 12 bases. The CDR3 covers 13 residues. The germline V gene has CDR1 DFQATT and CDR2 SNEGSKA (reference sequence). For the CDR3, the DNA is TGCAGTGCTAGTTTTCTAGAGGGCTACGAGCAGTACTTC. Translating it yields CSASFLEGYEQYF.

This clone was counted between two and nine times. The V and J genes are TRBV2 and TRBJ1-2; possible D gene TRBD1, 6 bases. CDR1 is SNHLY, CDR2 FYNNEI, per germline. The CDR3 has 12 amino acids. V lost 7 bases and J lost 3, with 9 bases in between. The CDR3 coding sequence is TGTGCCAGCACCCAGGGGTACTATGGCTACACCTTC. Translated: CASTQGYYGYTF.

J is TRBJ1-1 and V is TRBV7-9; tentatively, D is TRBD1 (5 bases). Germline-derived CDR1 and CDR2 are SEHNR and FQNEAQ (reference sequence). The germline V and J ends were trimmed by 2 bases and 5 bases, with 12 bases remaining between them. The CDR3 consists of 14 residues. The CDR3 spells CASSLSNQGTEAFF. CDR3 nucleotide sequence: TGTGCCAGCAGCTTATCCAACCAGGGAACTGAAGCTTTCTTT.

The gene calls are TRBV2 and TRBJ2-1; TRBD2 agrees at 10 bases. Losses at the gene ends were 6 bases for V and 8 bases for J; bases not matched to a gene: 7. The CDR3 contains 14 residues. Germline lookup yields CDR1 SNHLY and CDR2 FYNNEI. CDR3 nucleotide sequence: TGTGCCAGCAGCCTCGGACTAGCGGTCCATGAGCAGTTCTTC. The encoded protein is CASSLGLAVHEQFF. The variable domain in full, completed from reference TRBV2 and TRBJ2-1, reads EPEVTQTPSHQVTQMGQEVILRCVPISNHLYFYWYRQILGQKVEFLVSFYNNEISEKSEIFDDQFSVERPDGSNFTLKIRSTKLEDSAMYFCASSLGLAVHEQFFGPGTRLTVL.

V usage is TRBV7-9 and J usage is TRBJ1-3; 9 bases match TRBD1. V lost 5 bases to trimming and J lost 2 bases; unmatched junction nucleotides: 7. The CDR3 extends over 16 amino acids. From germline, CDR1 is SEHNR and CDR2 FQNEAQ (reference sequence). This CDR3 reads CASSLTGGSAGNTIYF. CDR3 coding DNA: TGTGCCAGCAGCCTTACAGGGGGCAGTGCTGGAAACACCATATATTTT.

This clone was seen more than once but under ten times. The chain joins TRBV6-5 to TRBJ2-7; 11 bases match TRBD2. This CDR3 contains 14 residues. Germline loops: CDR1 MNHEY, CDR2 SVGAGI. V was pared by 6 bases and J by 3 bases, with 4 bases of the junction left unmatched. CDR3 nucleotide sequence: TGTGCCAGCAGGGGACTAGCGGAGGGCTACGAGCAGTACTTC. The encoded protein is CASRGLAEGYEQYF.

The chain uses TRBV2 and TRBJ2-1; unclear D gene. The V gene lost 8 bases and the J gene lost 0 bases, with 8 bases spanning the gap. Germline V gene lookup returns CDR1 SNHLY and CDR2 FYNNEI. The CDR3 length is 13 residues. The chain's CDR3 is CASEASSYNEQFF. The CDR3 nucleotides are TGTGCCAGCGAGGCGAGCTCCTACAATGAGCAGTTCTTC.

The V and J genes are TRBV12-5 and TRBJ2-3; 7 nucleotides match TRBD2. CDR3 length equals 18 residues. Germline values: CDR1 LGHNT, CDR2 FRNRAP. V lost 2 bases, J lost 4 bases, and 15 bases stayed unmatched. The CDR3: CASGLILDGGSRADTQYF. In nucleotides, the CDR3 is TGTGCTAGTGGTTTGATTCTGGACGGCGGGAGCCGGGCAGATACGCAGTATTTT.

This chain joins TRBV20-1 and TRBJ2-1, with D maybe TRBD2 (5 bases). The germline gives CDR1 DFQATT, CDR2 SNEGSKA (reference sequence). This CDR3 is 13 amino acids long. Between the trimmed V and J ends, which lost 3 bases and 9 bases, there was a span of 15 bases. This CDR3 is CSASVGAESEQFF. The CDR3 DNA sequence: TGCAGTGCTAGTGTGGGAGCGGAAAGTGAGCAGTTCTTC.

The chain couples TRBV9 to TRBJ1-3; 7 bases align to TRBD1. CDR1 and CDR2 from the germline V gene are SGDLS and YYNGEE. The CDR3 contains 16 residues. The ends lost 4 bases at V and 4 bases at J; junction bases unmatched: 11. The CDR3 protein is CASSITTGLDGNTIYF. For the CDR3, the DNA is TGTGCCAGCAGCATTACGACAGGGTTGGACGGAAACACCATATATTTT.

This clone was found a few times. J is TRBJ1-5 and V is TRBV6-2 or TRBV6-3; 10 bases agree with TRBD1. The junction had 8 bases not matched to a gene; V was cut back by 2 bases and J by 1 base. CDR3 length equals 18 residues. Germline V gene lookup returns CDR1 MNHEY and CDR2 SVGEGT. The chain's CDR3 is CASSYLLDRGRSNQPQHF. Here the CDR3 DNA reads TGTGCCAGCAGTTACCTCCTGGACAGGGGGAGAAGCAATCAGCCCCAGCATTTT.

The chain employs TRBV5-1 and TRBJ2-5; 7 bases match TRBD1. V lost 4 bases, J lost 4 bases, and 4 bases stayed unmatched. This CDR3 comprises 13 residues. Germline CDR1 is SGHRS and CDR2 is YFSETQ. The DNA for the CDR3 is TGCGCCAGCAGCCAGAACAGGGGAGAGACCCAGTACTTC. Its protein product is CASSQNRGETQYF.

In its sample, this clone was seen once. This chain joins TRBV5-1 and TRBJ2-1, with 10 bases that match TRBD2. This CDR3 is built from 15 residues. CDR1 and CDR2 (germline): SGHRS, YFSETQ. V was clipped by 3 bases and J by 9 bases; unmatched bases: 9. The CDR3: CASSYQAGGGSEQFF. CDR3 DNA sequence: TGCGCCAGCAGCTATCAAGCGGGAGGGGGTTCTGAGCAGTTCTTC.

This chain connects TRBV19 to TRBJ2-1; no clear D. Germline loops: CDR1 LNHDA, CDR2 SQIVND (reference sequence). V lost 0 bases to trimming and J lost 6 bases, with 6 bases between them. There are 13 residues in the CDR3. CDR3 amino acids: CASSIDLANEQFF. In DNA form, the CDR3 reads TGTGCCAGTAGTATAGATCTGGCCAATGAGCAGTTCTTC.

This clone has only a few counts. The CDR3 loop is CASSGGGSRTEAFF. The CDR3 DNA reads as TGTGCCTCCTCCGGCGGGGGCTCGCGAACTGAAGCTTTCTTT. This rearrangement joins TRBV30 to TRBJ1-1; TRBD1 is a possible D gene (6 bases). CDR1 GTSNPN and CDR2 SVGIG come from the germline V gene (reference sequence). V lost 7 bases and J 5 bases, leaving 20 bases between the germline ends. The CDR3 spans 14 residues.